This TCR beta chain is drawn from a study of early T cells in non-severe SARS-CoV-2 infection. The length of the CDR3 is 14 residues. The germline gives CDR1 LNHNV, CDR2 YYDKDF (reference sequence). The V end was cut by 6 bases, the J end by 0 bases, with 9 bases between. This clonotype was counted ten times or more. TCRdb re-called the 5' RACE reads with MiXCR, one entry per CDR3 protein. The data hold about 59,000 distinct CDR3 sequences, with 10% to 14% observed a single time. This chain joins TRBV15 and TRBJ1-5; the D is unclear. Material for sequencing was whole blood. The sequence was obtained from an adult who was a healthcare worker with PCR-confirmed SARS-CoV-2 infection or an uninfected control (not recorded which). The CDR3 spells CATSSASSNQPQHF. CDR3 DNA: TGTGCCACCAGTTCTGCGAGTAGCAATCAGCCCCAGCATTTT.